These 11 T cell receptor beta chains were all obtained from the same sample, sequenced in a study of Graves' ophthalmopathy and Graves' hyperthyroidism. Amplification targeted the TCR beta CDR3 regions, with RNA transcripts as the source material. The workflow started with a first-round RT-PCR run with HTBI primers and then moved on to a second-round multiplex PCR. One entry per CDR3 protein, called by TCRdb with MiXCR from the multiplex PCR reads. The data contain around 40,000 distinct CDR3 sequences, 45% to 60% of them singletons. Specimen: peripheral blood. The receptor set was obtained from an adult man with Graves' ophthalmopathy.

This chain uses TRBV2 with TRBJ1-2; D is unclear. The germline gives CDR1 SNHLY, CDR2 FYNNEI. This CDR3 spans 13 amino acids. V dropped 7 bases and J dropped 8 bases, with 17 bases sitting between them. The CDR3 protein is CASTMLEGEGYTF. The CDR3 bases are TGTGCCAGCACCATGCTGGAGGGCGAGGGCTACACCTTC. Based on the CDR3 plus reference TRBV2 and TRBJ1-2, the full variable domain is EPEVTQTPSHQVTQMGQEVILRCVPISNHLYFYWYRQILGQKVEFLVSFYNNEISEKSEIFDDQFSVERPDGSNFTLKIRSTKLEDSAMYFCASTMLEGEGYTFGSGTRLTVV.

This chain uses TRBV7-9 with TRBJ2-5, with 8 bases identical to TRBD1. Germline V gene data show CDR1 as SEHNR and CDR2 as FQNEAQ (reference sequence). The CDR3 loop spans 15 amino acids. V was pared by 4 bases and J by 9 bases, with 13 bases of the junction left unmatched. The CDR3, as DNA: TGTGCCAGCAGCTCAGGACAGGGTTTATGGGAGCCCCAGTACTTC. Protein sequence: CASSSGQGLWEPQYF.

V is TRBV20-1 and J is TRBJ1-6, with TRBD1 as a possible D gene (5 bases). From germline, CDR1 is DFQATT and CDR2 SNEGSKA (reference sequence). This CDR3 is 13 amino acids long. V lost 5 bases and J lost 7, with 12 bases in between. The CDR3, as DNA: TGCAGTGCTCAAGACAGTTCGAATTCACCCCTCCACTTT. As protein: CSAQDSSNSPLHF.

J is TRBJ2-5 and V is TRBV20-1; either TRBD1 or TRBD2 may supply D (5 bases each). The CDR3 totals 15 residues. CDR1 and CDR2 from the germline V gene are DFQATT and SNEGSKA (reference sequence). The V end was cut by 4 bases, the J end by 2 bases, with 17 bases between. CDR3 DNA sequence: TGCAGTGCTACCCGAACCGGGACGGCACAAGAGACCCAGTACTTC. The encoded protein is CSATRTGTAQETQYF.

This clonotype was picked up many times. The chain carries TRBV5-6 and TRBJ2-7; D call uncertain. V was cut by 4 bases and J by 0 bases, with 17 bases left in between. CDR1 and CDR2 (germline): SGHDT, YYEEEE. The CDR3 consists of 16 residues. CDR3 protein: CASSPLTRKGSYEQYV. Written as DNA, the CDR3 is TGTGCCAGCAGCCCGCTAACCCGGAAGGGCTCCTACGAGCAGTACGTC.

This clonotype was detected many times. A read error is possible here, since a much larger clone lies one base away. The chain employs TRBV15 and TRBJ2-3, with D possibly being TRBD1 (5 bases). Looked up from germline, CDR1 is LNHNV and CDR2 is YYDKDF (reference sequence). The ends were cut back, 3 bases at V and 6 bases at J, with 19 bases in the middle. The CDR3 is 16 amino acids. The DNA for the CDR3 is TGTGCCACCAGCAGCAGGGCAGGCCCCGCGAGGGATACGCAGTATTTT. Translated, it gives CATSSRAGPARDTQYF.

The chain uses TRBV28 and TRBJ2-5; TRBD1 is a possible D gene (6 bases). Germline V gene lookup returns CDR1 MDHEN and CDR2 SYDVKM. CDR3 length equals 15 residues. V gave up 5 bases and J gave up 5 bases, with 18 bases separating them. CDR3 protein: CASSLYGQRIETQYF. CDR3 nucleotide sequence: TGTGCCAGCAGTCTCTACGGACAGCGAATCGAGACCCAGTACTTC.

This clonotype was detected once. The chain joins TRBV7-3 to TRBJ1-6; 8 bases map to TRBD1. Per the germline V gene, CDR1 is SGHTA and CDR2 is FQGTGA. V was pared by 5 bases and J by 6 bases, with 6 bases of the junction left unmatched. This CDR3 spans 15 amino acids. CDR3 DNA sequence: TGTGCCAGCAGCGCGGGGACAGGCTCTAATTCACCCCTCCACTTT. The encoded protein is CASSAGTGSNSPLHF.

The chain carries TRBV25-1 and TRBJ1-6, with a possible D match to TRBD1 (6 bases). This CDR3 contains 14 residues. The germline V and J ends were trimmed by 8 bases and 1 base, with 9 bases remaining between them. Germline lookup yields CDR1 MGHDK and CDR2 SYGVNS. The CDR3 region is CASQQGSYNSPLHF. In nucleotides, the CDR3 is TGTGCCAGCCAACAGGGTTCCTATAATTCACCCCTCCACTTT.

This clonotype was counted ten times or more. The chain couples TRBV4-3 to TRBJ2-3; 7 bases align to TRBD1. This CDR3 comprises 17 residues. V was pared by 3 bases and J by 1 base, with 10 bases of the junction left unmatched. In germline, CDR1 is LGHNA, CDR2 YSLEER. The CDR3 DNA follows: TGCGCCAGCAGCCACCCGAAGACAGGGTCCGGCACAGATACGCAGTATTTT. This codes for CASSHPKTGSGTDTQYF.

This clonotype was observed at least ten times. The chain carries TRBV6-2 or TRBV6-3 and TRBJ2-1; D uncertain. The CDR3 extends over 11 amino acids. Germline loops: CDR1 MNHEY, CDR2 SVGEGT. The V end lost 8 bases, the J end lost 6 bases, and 8 bases lay between the germline ends. CDR3 bases: TGTGCCAGCCGAAGAGGCAATGAGCAGTTCTTC. Its translation is CASRRGNEQFF.